The TCR beta chain under discussion was sequenced for a study of immune cell composition in non-small cell lung cancer (dated 2017 in TCRdb). About the full investigation: Histologic subtype was assigned using H&E plus p63, CK5, Napsin A and TTF-1 immunohistochemistry, mainly lung adenocarcinoma or squamous cell carcinoma. Adaptive Biotechnologies TCR-beta sequencing was carried out on 34 to 35 paired NSCLC tumour and non-adjacent lung specimens, as well as on roughly 28 tumour-only specimens. Supplementary cohort #1 consisted of roughly 9 lung adenocarcinoma cases with paired tumour/lung TCR-beta sequencing and with TIL populations generated to assess tumour reactivity. The subtype comparisons left out several tumour specimens with TCR-beta data because those specimens were rare histological subtypes.

With regard to this clone: The specificity of this receptor is unknown. One base away there is no much larger clone; base qualities are not given.

A two-step multiplex PCR was used to amplify TCR-beta CDR3 regions from genomic DNA, and Illumina-compatible adaptors were added in the second step. As a commercial immunoSEQ service, TCR-beta immunosequencing was carried out on an Illumina platform. As for the authors' bioinformatics: Repertoires were described by productive clonality and by Top 10 Clones, which is the percentage of T-cell templates coming from the ten most frequent sequences. Values of productive clonality ranged from 0 to 1, with a monoclonal population indicated by a value of 1. Tumour-associated clones were defined as sequences comprising at least 0.1% of tumour T-cell templates but absent from matched non-adjacent lung, identified via log10 scatter plots. Two-group comparisons used Student's t-tests, stages used ANOVA, and relationships used linear regression, analysed in GraphPad Prism7 and R. TCRdb carries this immuneACCESS record with in-frame sequences only. Its versions omit some clonotypes, under half of them owing to an unresolved V gene in the studies checked, with the rest unexplained. V, J and clone size derive from that table, while D and trimming were established from the DNA sequence. The sample records more than 3,000 clones, 75% of which are singletons. Of the sample, roughly 12% is held by the ten largest clones.

Looking up the germline V gene (reference sequence) yields CDR1 LNHDA and CDR2 SQIVND. From the cysteine up to the phenylalanine, the CDR3 has a length of 15 residues. CDR3 DNA only is kept here, 45 bases in frame from base 1. V has 7 bases trimmed and J has 8 bases trimmed; junction bases matching no gene number 16. Points the paper makes about the study in general: In fewer than 12 adenocarcinoma cases, maximal tumour-associated clone frequency correlated strongly with TIL tumour reactivity, whereas overall clonality did not. No significant correlation was found between smoking pack-years and tumour TCR-beta clonality. Nearly half of NSCLC cases had tumour-associated clones >0.5%, with 75% to 80% of squamous carcinomas showing such clones compared with approximately 34% of adenocarcinomas. Only around ten cases were included in the reactivity cohort, and sequence sharing between tumour-reactive clones and the dominant in vivo tumour-associated clones was not shown. Significantly higher Top 10 clone scores and productive clonality were observed in lung squamous cell carcinoma than in lung adenocarcinoma tumours.

Genomic DNA was extracted with the QIAamp DNA kit from frozen aliquots of unsorted single-cell suspensions. Surgically resected non-small cell lung cancer tissue was used for the tumour samples. Tissues were received within 2 hours of resection and were immediately processed into single-cell suspensions. Tissue was broken up mechanically, digested enzymatically with DNase I, collagenase I and hyaluronidase for 30 to 35 minutes at 37 degrees C, and then filtered and RBC-lysed. The sequence joins TRBV19 to TRBJ1-2; 7 bases in the middle match TRBD1. The TCR sequence derives from a human donor with non-small cell lung cancer. The sequenced sample was lung tumor tissue. The CDR3 protein is CASKEGTVSSIGYTF. The DNA is as follows: TGTGCCAGTAAAGAAGGGACAGTATCTAGTATAGGCTACACCTTC.